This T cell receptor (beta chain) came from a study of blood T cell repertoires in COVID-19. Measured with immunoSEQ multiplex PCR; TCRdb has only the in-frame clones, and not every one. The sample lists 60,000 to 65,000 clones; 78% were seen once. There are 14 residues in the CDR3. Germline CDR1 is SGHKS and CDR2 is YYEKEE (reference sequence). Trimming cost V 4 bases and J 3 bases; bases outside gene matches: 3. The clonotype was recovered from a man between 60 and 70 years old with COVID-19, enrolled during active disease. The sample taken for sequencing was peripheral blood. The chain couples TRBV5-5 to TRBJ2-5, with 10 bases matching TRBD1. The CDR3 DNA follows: TGTGCCAGCAGCCTGGGGACAGGGGAAGAGACCCAGTACTTC. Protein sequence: CASSLGTGEETQYF.